A single sample is the source of the 17 T cell receptor beta chains below, sequenced in a study of shared clonotypes between healthy human individuals. The data were produced by immunoSEQ multiplex PCR, yet TCRdb's version contains in-frame clones alone and is incomplete. The sample yields 2 million to 2.5 million clones, approximately 93% seen once. The sequenced sample was naive CD4+ T cells from PBMCs. Subset noted: CD45RA+ positively selected. Every receptor here comes from a man younger than 35 in good health. Some clones in this sample may be carry-over from other donors' samples.

The V and J genes are TRBV30 and TRBJ1-2; D is unclear. Germline CDR1 is GTSNPN and CDR2 is SVGIG (reference sequence). There are 13 residues in the CDR3. Deletions cut 3 bases from V and 3 bases from J, with 11 bases between. CDR3 sequence (DNA): TGTGCCTGGAGCATTGACGGACACTATGGCTACACCTTC. Amino acid sequence: CAWSIDGHYGYTF.

The chain is built from TRBV7-3 and TRBJ1-2; possible D gene TRBD1, 5 bases. V lost 3 bases and J 8 bases, leaving 13 bases between the germline ends. The CDR3 is made up of 13 amino acids. CDR1 and CDR2 (germline): SGHTA, FQGTGA. The CDR3 DNA sequence: TGTGCCAGCAGCTTGGGGGGTACTAAAGGCTACACCTTC. Translating gives CASSLGGTKGYTF.

This rearrangement joins TRBV30 to TRBJ2-5; 11 positions agree with TRBD1. The J call may be wrong; the DNA end is better matched by TRBJ2-7. Per the germline V gene, CDR1 is GTSNPN and CDR2 is SVGIG (reference sequence). The CDR3 has 14 residues. CDR3 sequence: CAWSKGQGVYEQYF. CDR3 nucleotide sequence: TGTGCCTGGAGCAAGGGACAGGGGGTCTACGAGCAGTACTTC.

The J gene is TRBJ2-7, the V gene TRBV20-1; D remains ambiguous. Germline V gives CDR1 DFQATT, CDR2 SNEGSKA (reference sequence). Trimming shortened V by 8 bases and J by 9 bases, and 14 bases separated the two germline ends. The CDR3 runs 10 residues. Here the CDR3 reads CSYEKGGQYF. The CDR3 coding sequence is TGCAGTTACGAGAAGGGTGGGCAGTACTTC.

This chain links TRBV19 with TRBJ2-7, with TRBD1 matching 9 bases. In germline, CDR1 is LNHDA, CDR2 SQIVND (reference sequence). J gave up 2 bases and V 3 bases, and 11 bases lay outside the gene matches. There are 17 residues in the CDR3. The CDR3 coding sequence is TGTGCCAGTAGTATGCGTTGGGGACAGGGACGAACCTACGAGCAGTACTTC. Translating it yields CASSMRWGQGRTYEQYF.

A remark on this clone: No DNA is shown, since the ends of the CDR3 on it are uncertain; the CDR3 is the one TCRdb lists. This chain connects TRBV6-1 to TRBJ1-5. Both ends counted, the CDR3 spans 13 residues. From germline, CDR1 is MNHNS and CDR2 SASEGT. CDR3 amino acids: CASSPRVILAQHF.

This chain uses TRBV6-5 with TRBJ1-1; possible D gene TRBD1, 5 bases. CDR1 is MNHEY and CDR2 is SVGAGI in the germline V gene. The germline V and J ends were trimmed by 0 bases and 6 bases, with 11 bases remaining between them. The CDR3 is 14 residues long. CDR3 region: CASSYSQGHAEAFF. The CDR3, as DNA: TGTGCCAGCAGTTACTCGCAGGGCCACGCTGAAGCTTTCTTT.

The rearrangement joins TRBV5-8 to TRBJ1-2; D unclear. V was cut by 4 bases and J by 5 bases, with 12 bases left in between. Germline CDR1 is SGHTS and CDR2 is YDEGEE. The length of the CDR3 is 13 residues. CDR3 bases: TGTGCCAGCAGCCCCTTAGAAGGGTATGGCTACACCTTC. Translating gives CASSPLEGYGYTF.

The rearrangement links TRBV7-9 to TRBJ1-2; perhaps TRBD1 as D (6 bases). Germline loops: CDR1 SEHNR, CDR2 FQNEAQ (reference sequence). The length of the CDR3 is 15 residues. Trimming pared 5 bases from V and 5 bases from J, leaving 18 bases between. The CDR3 loop reads CASSPEGGLRYGYTF. CDR3 in DNA: TGTGCCAGCAGCCCTGAAGGGGGACTTCGGTATGGCTACACCTTC.

This chain links TRBV5-1 with TRBJ1-2; D unclear. Germline V gene lookup returns CDR1 SGHRS and CDR2 YFSETQ. The CDR3 covers 15 residues. V dropped 0 bases and J dropped 6 bases, with 15 bases sitting between them. CDR3: CASSLETAEAHGYTF. The CDR3 coding sequence is TGCGCCAGCAGCTTGGAGACGGCCGAGGCTCATGGCTACACCTTC.

V usage is TRBV4-2 and J usage is TRBJ2-7, with D perhaps given as TRBD1 or TRBD2 (5 bases each). CDR1 is LGHNA, CDR2 YNFKEQ, per germline. The V gene lost 2 bases and the J gene lost 4 bases, with 21 bases spanning the gap. The CDR3 contains 17 residues. The CDR3 loop is CASSQPTSDGAPYEQYF. CDR3 nucleotide sequence: TGTGCCAGCAGCCAACCGACCTCGGACGGGGCACCTTACGAGCAGTACTTC.

This chain joins TRBV7-2 and TRBJ2-4; D not certain. The ends were cut back, 2 bases at V and 4 bases at J, with 9 bases in the middle. CDR1 and CDR2 (germline): SGHTA, FQGNSA. The CDR3 runs to 14 residues. The chain's CDR3 is CASSLTSQKNIQYF. In nucleotides, the CDR3 is TGTGCCAGCAGCTTAACCAGCCAGAAAAACATTCAGTACTTC.

V and J are TRBV10-3 and TRBJ1-1; D not certain. The germline gives CDR1 ENHRY, CDR2 SYGVKD. The CDR3 runs 14 residues. V was clipped by 4 bases and J by 5 bases, with 14 bases between them. The CDR3 reads CAISGVGVGTEAFF. CDR3 bases: TGTGCCATCAGTGGGGTTGGGGTTGGGACTGAAGCTTTCTTT.

This chain uses TRBV14 with TRBJ1-1; D is undetermined. The germline gives CDR1 SGHDN, CDR2 FVKESK. CDR3 length: 13 amino acids. V was clipped by 4 bases and J by 6 bases, with 12 bases between them. CDR3 DNA sequence: TGTGCCAGCAGCCGAACGGCAACGGCTGAAGCTTTCTTT. This sequence encodes CASSRTATAEAFF.

The chain combines TRBV11-3 with TRBJ2-2; TRBD2 is a possible D gene (6 bases). The CDR3 covers 17 residues. CDR1 and CDR2 from the germline V gene are SGHNT and YENEEA. V lost 5 bases, J lost 1 base, and 17 bases lay in between. CDR3 in DNA: TGTGCCAGCAGCCATCCCCGGCGGGGCGAGAACACCGGGGAGCTGTTTTTT. Translation gives CASSHPRRGENTGELFF.

The chain recombines TRBV6-6 with TRBJ1-3; no clear D. Germline CDR1 MNHNY, CDR2 SVGAGI (reference sequence). The CDR3 covers 13 residues. With 6 bases removed from V and 7 bases from J, the gap between germline ends came to 13 bases. The CDR3 loop reads CASRQTGRNTIYF. The DNA of the CDR3 is TGTGCCAGCAGGCAGACTGGGAGGAACACCATATATTTT.

The rearrangement links TRBV7-8 to TRBJ2-5, with 9 bases aligning to TRBD1. This CDR3 spans 16 amino acids. The V segment lost 5 bases and the J segment 0 bases; nucleotides outside the gene matches: 7. Per germline, CDR1 SGHVS and CDR2 FQNEAQ. The CDR3 DNA follows: TGTGCCAGCAGCCAGCGGACAGGGGTGAACCAAGAGACCCAGTACTTC. It yields the protein CASSQRTGVNQETQYF.